The 13 T cell receptor beta chains below come from one sample, sequenced in a study of T-cell reconstitution after alpha-beta-depleted transplantation in children. It was with unique molecular identifiers that the TCRbeta library was prepared. TCRdb processed the PCR reads anew with MiXCR; each CDR3 protein has one entry. The sample consists of approximately 640,000 distinct CDR3 sequences, 16% of them appearing once. Specimen: PBMCs from the stem cell graft donor, collected from the stem cell graft. All receptors derive from a human donor who donated a stem cell graft to a child with acute myeloid leukemia.

This clonotype was counted ten times or more. The chain uses TRBV29-1 and TRBJ2-5, with a weak D call TRBD1 (6 bases). CDR3 length equals 13 residues. Germline V gene data show CDR1 as SQVTM and CDR2 as ANQGSEA. With 2 bases removed from V and 3 bases from J, the gap between germline ends came to 10 bases. The CDR3 nucleotides are TGCAGCGTTGAACCCTGGACAGAAGAGACCCAGTACTTC. It codes for CSVEPWTEETQYF.

The chain employs TRBV12-3 or TRBV12-4 and TRBJ2-5, with D perhaps matching TRBD1 (5 bases). The CDR3 is 14 amino acids. V lost 1 base and J lost 5, with 11 bases in between. CDR3 loop: CASSLGSGYETQYF. CDR3 in DNA: TGTGCCAGCAGTTTAGGTTCAGGGTACGAGACCCAGTACTTC.

This clonotype has at least ten counts. V and J are TRBV10-3 and TRBJ2-1; 9 bases are shared with TRBD1. J gave up 8 bases and V 4 bases, and 6 bases lay outside the gene matches. The CDR3 totals 14 residues. Germline V gene lookup returns CDR1 ENHRY and CDR2 SYGVKD. The CDR3 loop reads CAISGQGELDEQFF. The DNA for the CDR3 is TGTGCCATCAGTGGACAGGGGGAGTTGGATGAGCAGTTCTTC.

This clonotype was counted a few times. This chain connects TRBV7-2 to TRBJ2-5; D may correspond to TRBD1 or TRBD2 (5 bases each). There are 15 residues in the CDR3. V lost 0 bases and J lost 4, with 12 bases in between. Germline V lookup: CDR1 SGHTA, CDR2 FQGNSA. CDR3 nucleotides: TGTGCCAGCAGCTTAGCGGGGACCCCTCCAGAGACCCAGTACTTC. Residues: CASSLAGTPPETQYF.

This clonotype showed up just a few times. This sequence joins TRBV7-8 and TRBJ2-1; no reliable D call. Germline loops: CDR1 SGHVS, CDR2 FQNEAQ. The CDR3 is made up of 12 amino acids. V was clipped by 3 bases and J by 8 bases, with 8 bases between them. CDR3 sequence (DNA): TGTGCCAGCAGCTTTCTAGAGGATGAGCAGTTCTTC. Amino acid sequence: CASSFLEDEQFF.

This sequence joins TRBV28 and TRBJ1-1, with D possibly being TRBD1 (5 bases). Germline CDR1 and CDR2: MDHEN and SYDVKM. This CDR3 region has 13 residues. V was trimmed by 8 bases and J by 6 bases, leaving 16 bases between them. CDR3 amino acids: CASGTGLVSEAFF. For the CDR3, the DNA is TGTGCCAGCGGTACAGGATTAGTCTCTGAAGCTTTCTTT.

This clonotype was detected ten times or more. The V gene is TRBV12-3 or TRBV12-4, the J gene TRBJ2-5; a weak D match, TRBD2 (5 bases). The CDR3 covers 12 residues. Between the trimmed V and J ends, which lost 2 bases and 7 bases, there was a span of 8 bases. Written as DNA, the CDR3 is TGTGCCAGCAGTTTACGGGGTCGGACCCAGTACTTC. It translates to CASSLRGRTQYF.

Many counts were recorded for this clonotype. V is TRBV10-3 and J is TRBJ2-7; 9 positions agree with TRBD1. From germline, CDR1 is ENHRY and CDR2 SYGVKD. With V trimmed by 3 bases and J by 0 bases, 9 bases remained unmatched. The CDR3 contains 17 residues. The CDR3, as DNA: TGTGCCATCAGTGATTCACTACAGGGGGCAGGCTCCTACGAGCAGTACGTC. It specifies CAISDSLQGAGSYEQYV.

This clonotype has a count of ten or more. This chain connects TRBV20-1 to TRBJ2-5, with 10 bases aligning to TRBD2. CDR3 length: 15 amino acids. The trim removed 1 base at V and 5 bases at J, leaving 7 bases unmatched. Germline CDR1 is DFQATT and CDR2 is SNEGSKA (reference sequence). In DNA form, the CDR3 reads TGCAGTGCTAGAGCCGGGACTAGCGCATCGGAGACCCAGTACTTC. It encodes CSARAGTSASETQYF.

This clonotype was seen a few times. The V call is TRBV5-1, the J call TRBJ2-7; D remains ambiguous. Looked up from germline, CDR1 is SGHRS and CDR2 is YFSETQ. The CDR3 contains 15 residues. V dropped 4 bases and J dropped 1 base, with 15 bases sitting between them. The DNA of the CDR3 is TGCGCCAGCAGCCTGGGAATCTCTGGGTCCTACGAGCAGTACGTC. It specifies CASSLGISGSYEQYV.

This clonotype was counted many times. This chain uses TRBV10-3 with TRBJ1-4; possibly TRBD1 for D (5 bases). Deletions cut 0 bases from V and 17 bases from J, with 16 bases between. Germline V gene lookup returns CDR1 ENHRY and CDR2 SYGVKD. This CDR3 has 13 residues. This CDR3 is CAISESQGDSYFF. CDR3 in DNA: TGTGCCATCAGTGAGTCGCAGGGAGACAGTTATTTTTTT.

This clonotype occurred a few times. The chain joins TRBV11-1 to TRBJ2-1, with TRBD1 matching over 9 bases. The CDR3 contains 17 residues. Losses at the gene ends were 5 bases for V and 6 bases for J; bases not matched to a gene: 14. Germline V gene sequence: CDR1 SGHAT, CDR2 FQDESV (reference sequence). CDR3 bases: TGTGCCAGCAGCCCCCCTCCCGGGACAGGGCTTAGCAATGAGCAGTTCTTC. Its protein product is CASSPPPGTGLSNEQFF.

The chain recombines TRBV6-1 with TRBJ2-2, with no clear D. This CDR3 spans 12 amino acids. With 4 bases removed from V and 3 bases from J, the gap between germline ends came to 3 bases. Germline V gene data show CDR1 as MNHNS and CDR2 as SASEGT. CDR3 sequence: CASSGDTGELFF. CDR3 DNA sequence: TGTGCCAGCAGTGGGGACACCGGGGAGCTGTTTTTT.